This T cell receptor (beta chain) was captured in a study of early T cells in non-severe SARS-CoV-2 infection. The CDR3 runs 15 residues. V was pared by 5 bases and J by 0 bases, with 12 bases between. The TCR library protocol attached unique molecular identifiers to the individual cDNA molecules. Via MiXCR, TCRdb re-called the 5' RACE reads, giving one row per CDR3 protein. The sample holds 65,000 to 95,000 distinct CDR3 sequences, 9.5% to 15% seen once. Here the sequenced sample was whole blood, taken at baseline. The chain links TRBV12-3 or TRBV12-4 to TRBJ2-3, with D uncertain. The TCR was taken from an adult who was a healthcare worker with PCR-confirmed SARS-CoV-2 infection or an uninfected control (not recorded which). The donor label of this sample is uncertain. The CDR3 DNA reads TGTGCCAGCAGTCCCCGGTGGAGCAGCACAGATACGCAGTATTTT. It yields the protein CASSPRWSSTDTQYF.